This is a list of T cell receptor beta chains from one sample in a study of T cells in Graves' hyperthyroidism and ophthalmopathy. TCRdb redid the calling of the multiplex PCR reads with MiXCR, one entry per CDR3 protein. This table has around 600,000 distinct CDR3 sequences, over 40% appearing once. What was sequenced was peripheral blood or thyroid tissue (not recorded which). These receptors all come from an adult man with Graves' disease, either hyperthyroidism or ophthalmopathy (not recorded which). CDR3s include the opening cysteine and the closing phenylalanine or tryptophan. A D gene is named only where the DNA matches it firmly. Size tells how often a clone was seen (once, few, many) or the class of an expanded clone, and some rows leave it out.

V gene	D gene	CDR3 length	J gene	clone size	CDR3 protein	CDR3 DNA
TRBV15	-	12	TRBJ1-2	-	CATGEAYYGYTF	TGTGCCACCGGGGAAGCGTACTATGGCTACACCTTC
TRBV12-3/TRBV12-4	-	14	TRBJ1-1	many	CASSFAGTGTEAFF	TGTGCCAGCAGTTTCGCAGGGACGGGCACTGAAGCTTTCTTT
TRBV20-1	-	11	TRBJ2-5	many	CSARGEKTQYF	TGCAGTGCTAGGGGGGAGAAGACCCAGTACTTC
TRBV7-9	TRBD1	14	TRBJ1-1	-	CASSQMGQGGEAFF	TGTGCCAGCAGCCAAATGGGACAGGGTGGAGAAGCTTTCTTT
TRBV10-2	-	14	TRBJ1-5	few	CASSGGRVGQPQHF	TGTGCCAGCAGTGGAGGCAGGGTGGGTCAGCCCCAGCATTTT
TRBV20-1	-	15	TRBJ1-6	-	CSASRDAGVYSPLHF	TGCAGTGCTAGTCGGGATGCGGGGGTTTATTCACCCCTCCACTTT
TRBV29-1	-	15	TRBJ1-4	few	CSAGVRGTFNEKLFF	TGCAGCGCGGGGGTCAGGGGAACTTTTAATGAAAAACTGTTTTTT
TRBV2	TRBD1	14	TRBJ2-7	-	CASSPQGARYEQYF	TGTGCCAGCAGCCCTCAGGGGGCGAGGTACGAGCAGTACTTC
TRBV7-9	-	12	TRBJ2-7	many	CASSKQYYEQYF	TGTGCCAGCAGCAAACAGTACTACGAGCAGTACTTC
TRBV7-9	-	13	TRBJ1-2	-	CASSPETGLGNTF	TGTGCCAGCAGCCCCGAGACAGGTCTTGGAAACACCTTC
TRBV24-1	TRBD1	16	TRBJ1-5	-	CATSGPGTGSNQPQHF	TGTGCCACCAGTGGTCCCGGGACAGGGAGTAATCAGCCCCAGCATTTT